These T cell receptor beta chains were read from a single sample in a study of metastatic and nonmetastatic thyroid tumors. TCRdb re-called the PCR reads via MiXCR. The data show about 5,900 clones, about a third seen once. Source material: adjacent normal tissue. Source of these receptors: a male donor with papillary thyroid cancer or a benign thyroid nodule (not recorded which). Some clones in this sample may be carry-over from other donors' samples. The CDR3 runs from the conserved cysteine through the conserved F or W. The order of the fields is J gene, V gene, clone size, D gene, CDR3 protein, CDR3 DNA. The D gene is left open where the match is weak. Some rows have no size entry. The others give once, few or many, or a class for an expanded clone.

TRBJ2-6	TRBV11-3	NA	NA	CASSLAGTPSGANVLTF	TGTGCCAGCAGCTTAGCCGGTACTCCCTCTGGGGCCAACGTCCTGACTTTC
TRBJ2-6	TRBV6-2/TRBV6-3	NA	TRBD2	CASTPGLAGGQSGANVLTF	TGTGCCAGCACACCGGGACTAGCGGGAGGCCAATCTGGGGCCAACGTCCTGACTTTC
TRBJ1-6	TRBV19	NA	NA	CASKTIGADNSPLHF	TGTGCCAGCAAGACAATCGGGGCCGATAATTCACCCCTCCACTTT
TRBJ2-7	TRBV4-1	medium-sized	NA	CASSARMTAGSSYEQYF	TGCGCCAGCAGCGCTCGAATGACGGCGGGGAGCTCCTACGAGCAGTACTTC
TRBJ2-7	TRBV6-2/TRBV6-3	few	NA	CASSRTGYYEQYF	TGTGCCAGCAGCCGAACGGGTTACTACGAGCAGTACTTC
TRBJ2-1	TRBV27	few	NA	CASSYTSMCGNEHFF	TGTGCCAGCAGTTACACTAGTATGTGTGGGAATGAGCATTTCTTC
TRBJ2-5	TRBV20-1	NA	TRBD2	CSAPGTSGHQETQYF	TGCAGTGCTCCCGGGACTAGCGGCCACCAAGAGACCCAGTACTTC
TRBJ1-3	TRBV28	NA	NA	CASSTNALSSGNTIYF	TGTGCCAGCAGTACTAACGCCTTGAGCTCTGGAAACACCATATATTTT
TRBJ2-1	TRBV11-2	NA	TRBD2	CASSRSASGTPENEQFF	TGTGCCAGCAGCCGATCAGCTAGCGGGACACCTGAAAATGAGCAGTTCTTC
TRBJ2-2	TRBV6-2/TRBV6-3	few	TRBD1	CASSAGQGDTGELFF	TGTGCCAGCAGTGCTGGACAGGGGGACACCGGGGAGCTGTTTTTT
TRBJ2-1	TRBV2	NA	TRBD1	CASNPGTGTSEQFF	TGTGCCAGCAATCCCGGGACAGGGACCAGTGAGCAGTTCTTC
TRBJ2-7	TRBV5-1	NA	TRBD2	CASSPGLAGGLSYEQYF	TGCGCCAGCAGCCCCGGACTAGCGGGAGGCCTCTCCTACGAGCAGTACTTC
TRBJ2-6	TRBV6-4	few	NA	CASSDSRGSGANVLTF	TGTGCCAGCAGTGACTCCCGGGGCTCTGGGGCCAACGTCCTGACTTTC
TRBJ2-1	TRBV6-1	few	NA	CAGSWSNGPYNEQLF	TGTGCCGGCTCTTGGTCGAACGGCCCCTACAATGAGCAGCTCTTC
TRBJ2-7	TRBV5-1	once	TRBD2	CASSSTSGGSNEQYF	TGCGCCAGCAGCTCTACTAGCGGAGGGTCGAACGAGCAGTACTTC
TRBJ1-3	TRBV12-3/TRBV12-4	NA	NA	CASSFGGKNTIYF	TGTGCCAGCAGTTTCGGGGGGAAAAACACCATATATTTT
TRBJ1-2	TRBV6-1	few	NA	CASRGFDYGYTF	TGTGCCAGCAGGGGCTTTGACTATGGCTACACCTTC
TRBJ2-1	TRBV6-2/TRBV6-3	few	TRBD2	CASSYSIVRTSLYNEQFF	TGTGCCAGCAGTTACTCGATCGTGCGGACTAGCCTTTACAATGAGCAGTTCTTC
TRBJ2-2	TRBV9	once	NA	CASSLGGANTGELFF	TGTGCCAGTAGTCTCGGCGGGGCGAACACCGGGGAGCTGTTTTTT
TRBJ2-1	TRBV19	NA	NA	CASSPRTVHNEQFF	TGTGCCAGTAGTCCCCGGACAGTACACAATGAGCAGTTCTTC
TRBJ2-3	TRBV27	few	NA	CASSPGTFESTDTQYF	TGTGCCAGCAGTCCCGGGACATTTGAAAGCACAGATACGCAGTATTTT
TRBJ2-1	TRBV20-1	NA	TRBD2	CSATGTSGNNEQFF	TGCAGTGCTACCGGGACTAGCGGAAACAATGAGCAGTTCTTC
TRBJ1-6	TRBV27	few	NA	CASRGPGRLTSPLHF	TGTGCCAGCAGGGGGCCGGGACGGCTTACTTCACCCCTCCACTTT
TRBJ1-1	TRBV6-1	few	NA	CASSVSRPGRGTEAFF	TGTGCCAGCAGTGTATCACGGCCGGGGAGGGGCACTGAAGCTTTCTTT
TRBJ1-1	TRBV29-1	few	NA	CSVGTGTPTEAFF	TGCAGCGTGGGCACAGGGACCCCTACTGAAGCTTTCTTT
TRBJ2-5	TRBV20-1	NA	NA	CSARGQGLEETQYF	TGCAGTGCTAGAGGACAGGGACTAGAGGAGACCCAGTACTTC
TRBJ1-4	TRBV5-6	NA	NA	CASSLRTPSEKLFF	TGTGCCAGCAGCCTAAGGACCCCTAGTGAAAAACTGTTTTTT
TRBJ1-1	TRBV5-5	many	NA	CASSLVSVAEAFF	TGTGCCAGCAGCTTGGTGTCGGTGGCTGAAGCTTTCTTT
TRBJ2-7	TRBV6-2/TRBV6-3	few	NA	CASRVGPMEQYF	TGTGCCAGCAGGGTGGGCCCAATGGAGCAGTACTTC
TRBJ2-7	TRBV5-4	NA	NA	CASSLAGTRDDEQYF	TGTGCCAGCAGCTTGGCCGGGACACGGGACGACGAGCAGTACTTC
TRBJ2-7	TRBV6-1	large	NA	CASSFESVRVYEQYF	TGTGCCAGCAGTTTTGAGAGCGTGAGGGTATACGAGCAGTACTTC
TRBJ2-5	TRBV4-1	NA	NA	CASSQEEGQPLQETQYF	TGCGCCAGCAGCCAGGAGGAGGGACAGCCATTACAAGAGACCCAGTACTTC
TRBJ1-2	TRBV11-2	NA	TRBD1	CASSLDQGVLYGYTF	TGTGCCAGCAGCTTAGACCAGGGGGTGTTGTATGGCTACACCTTC
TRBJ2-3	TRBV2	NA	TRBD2	CASLDGGLATDTQYF	TGTGCCAGCCTAGACGGGGGACTAGCAACAGATACGCAGTATTTT
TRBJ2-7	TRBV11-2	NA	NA	CASSPRPLPYGEQYF	TGTGCCAGCAGCCCGCGACCATTACCCTACGGCGAGCAGTACTTC
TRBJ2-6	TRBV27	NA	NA	CASSPQDSGANVLTF	TGTGCCAGCAGTCCACAAGACTCTGGGGCCAACGTCCTGACTTTC
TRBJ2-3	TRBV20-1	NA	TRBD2	CSARDSTRGGRADTQYF	TGCAGTGCTAGAGATTCAACTCGGGGGGGCCGGGCAGATACGCAGTATTTT
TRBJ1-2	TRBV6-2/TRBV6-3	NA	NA	CASSNRLDGYTF	TGTGCCAGCAGTAACCGACTTGATGGCTACACCTTC
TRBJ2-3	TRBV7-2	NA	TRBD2	CASSLQREGSSTDTQYF	TGTGCCAGCAGCCTTCAGCGGGAGGGCTCTTCGACAGATACGCAGTATTTT
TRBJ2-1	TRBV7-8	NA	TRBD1	CASSPTGNLGNEQFF	TGTGCCAGCAGCCCGACAGGGAACCTCGGCAATGAGCAGTTCTTC
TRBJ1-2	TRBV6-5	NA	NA	CASSYLKFSGYTF	TGTGCCAGCAGTTACTTAAAATTCTCTGGCTACACCTTC
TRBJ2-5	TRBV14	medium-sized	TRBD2	CASSQGLAGGWTQYF	TGTGCCAGCAGCCAGGGACTAGCGGGAGGTTGGACCCAGTACTTC
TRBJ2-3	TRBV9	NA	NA	CASSKRDSYTDTQYF	TGTGCCAGCAGCAAGAGGGACTCTTACACAGATACGCAGTATTTT
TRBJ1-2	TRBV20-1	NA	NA	CSARGDLVGAIYGYTF	TGCAGTGCTAGAGGGGACCTCGTTGGGGCTATATATGGCTACACCTTC
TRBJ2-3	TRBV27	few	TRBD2	CASSPERSGGTDTQYF	TGTGCCAGCAGTCCCGAGAGGAGCGGGGGGACAGATACGCAGTATTTT
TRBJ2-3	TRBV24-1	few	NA	CATKPVWGPTDTQYF	TGTGCCACCAAACCGGTGTGGGGGCCCACAGATACGCAGTATTTT
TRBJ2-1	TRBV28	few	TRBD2	CASSRPGLRFDEQFF	TGTGCCAGCAGCCGACCGGGACTAAGGTTCGATGAGCAGTTCTTC
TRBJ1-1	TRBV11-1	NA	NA	CASSLAEGTLIDTEAFF	TGTGCCAGCAGCTTAGCGGAAGGGACCCTAATAGATACTGAAGCTTTCTTT
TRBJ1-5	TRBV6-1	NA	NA	CASSKSLGLDSGQPQHF	TGTGCCAGCAGTAAAAGCCTAGGTTTGGATTCGGGACAGCCCCAGCATTTT
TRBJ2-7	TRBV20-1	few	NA	CSAGDTYEQYF	TGCAGTGCTGGGGACACTTACGAGCAGTACTTC
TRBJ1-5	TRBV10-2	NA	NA	CASSAWEDSNKPKHF	TGCGCCAGCAGCGCCTGGGAAGATAGCAATAAGCCCAAGCATTTT
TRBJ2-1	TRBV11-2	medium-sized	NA	CASSLDLSSYNEQFF	TGTGCCAGCAGCTTAGACCTGAGCTCCTACAATGAGCAGTTCTTC
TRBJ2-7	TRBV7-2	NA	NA	CASSSYYEQYF	TGTGCCAGCAGCTCATACTACGAGCAGTACTTC
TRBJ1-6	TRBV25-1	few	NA	CASSERAADNSPLHF	TGTGCCAGCAGTGAACGGGCAGCGGATAATTCACCCCTCCACTTT
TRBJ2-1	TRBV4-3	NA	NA	CASSQDPTDEQFF	TGCGCCAGCAGCCAAGATCCTACGGATGAGCAGTTCTTC